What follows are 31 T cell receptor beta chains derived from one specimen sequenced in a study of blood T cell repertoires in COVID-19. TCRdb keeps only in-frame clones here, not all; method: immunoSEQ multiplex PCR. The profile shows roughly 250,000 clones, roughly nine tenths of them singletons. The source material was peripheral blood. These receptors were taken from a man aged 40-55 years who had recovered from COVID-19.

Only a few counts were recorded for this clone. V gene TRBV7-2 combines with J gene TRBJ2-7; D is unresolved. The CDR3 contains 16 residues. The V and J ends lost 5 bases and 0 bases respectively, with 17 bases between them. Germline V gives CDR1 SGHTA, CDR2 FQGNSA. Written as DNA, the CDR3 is TGTGCCAGCAGCCCTCCTTGGCTCGTGCCCTCCTACGAGCAGTACTTC. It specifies CASSPPWLVPSYEQYF.

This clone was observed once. The CDR3 DNA reads as TGTGCCAGCAGCCATGCTGCCTGGACTCGCTCCTACAATGAGCAGTTCTTC. Residues: CASSHAAWTRSYNEQFF. The rearrangement links TRBV14 to TRBJ2-1, with a possible D match to TRBD2 (5 bases). Germline V gene data show CDR1 as SGHDN and CDR2 as FVKESK. The CDR3 length is 17 residues. V was pared by 3 bases and J by 0 bases, with 15 bases between.

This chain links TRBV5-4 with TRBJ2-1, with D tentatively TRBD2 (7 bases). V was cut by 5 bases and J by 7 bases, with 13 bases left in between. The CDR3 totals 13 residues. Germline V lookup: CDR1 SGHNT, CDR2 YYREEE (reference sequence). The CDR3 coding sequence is TGTGCCAGCAGTGGGAGGGGGAATAATGAGCAGTTCTTC. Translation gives CASSGRGNNEQFF.

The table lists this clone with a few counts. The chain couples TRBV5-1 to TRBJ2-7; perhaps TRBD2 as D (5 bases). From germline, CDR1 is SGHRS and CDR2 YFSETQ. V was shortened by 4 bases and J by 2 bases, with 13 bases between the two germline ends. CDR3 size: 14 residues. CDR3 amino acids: CASSRMRVTYEQYF. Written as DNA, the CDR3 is TGCGCCAGCAGCCGAATGCGGGTTACCTACGAGCAGTACTTC.

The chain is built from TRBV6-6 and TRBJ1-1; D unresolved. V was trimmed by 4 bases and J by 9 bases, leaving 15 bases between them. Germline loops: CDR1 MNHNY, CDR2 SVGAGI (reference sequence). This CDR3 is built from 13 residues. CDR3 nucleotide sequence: TGTGCCAGCAGTTCCCAGCCCTCGGGTCAAGCTTTCTTT. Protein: CASSSQPSGQAFF.

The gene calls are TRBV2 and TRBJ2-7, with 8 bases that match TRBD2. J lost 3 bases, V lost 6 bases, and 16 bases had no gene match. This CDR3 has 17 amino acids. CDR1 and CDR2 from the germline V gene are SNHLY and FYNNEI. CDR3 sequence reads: CASSLTPVLAAFYEQYF. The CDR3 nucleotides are TGTGCCAGCAGCTTGACCCCGGTACTAGCGGCCTTCTACGAGCAGTACTTC.

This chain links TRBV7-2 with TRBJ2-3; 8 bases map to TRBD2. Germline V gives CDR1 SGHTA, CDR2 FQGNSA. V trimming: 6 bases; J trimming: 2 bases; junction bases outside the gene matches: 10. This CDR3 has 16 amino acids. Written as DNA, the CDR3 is TGTGCCAGCAGTTTTAGCGGGGCACCCTCCACAGATACGCAGTATTTT. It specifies CASSFSGAPSTDTQYF.

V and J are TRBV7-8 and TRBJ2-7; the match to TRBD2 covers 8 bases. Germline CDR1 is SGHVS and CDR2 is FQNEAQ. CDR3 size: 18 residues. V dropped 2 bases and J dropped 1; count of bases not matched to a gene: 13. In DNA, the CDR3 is TGTGCCAGCAGCTTACCCCCGGGGGGGGGCTCGGGGTCCTACGAGCAGTACTTC. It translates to CASSLPPGGGSGSYEQYF.

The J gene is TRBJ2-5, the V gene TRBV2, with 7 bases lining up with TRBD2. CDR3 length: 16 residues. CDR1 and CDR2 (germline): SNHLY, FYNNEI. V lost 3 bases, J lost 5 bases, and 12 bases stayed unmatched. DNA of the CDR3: TGTGCCAGCAGTGATTTTAGCGGGCCCCATGGCGAGACCCAGTACTTC. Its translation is CASSDFSGPHGETQYF.

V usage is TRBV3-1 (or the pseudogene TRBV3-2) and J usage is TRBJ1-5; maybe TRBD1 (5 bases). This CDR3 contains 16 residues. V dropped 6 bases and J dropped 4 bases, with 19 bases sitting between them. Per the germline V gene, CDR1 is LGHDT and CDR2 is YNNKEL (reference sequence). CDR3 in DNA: TGTGCCAGCAGACTCTTTGGGGTAGGGGTTAATCAGCCCCAGCATTTT. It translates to CASRLFGVGVNQPQHF.

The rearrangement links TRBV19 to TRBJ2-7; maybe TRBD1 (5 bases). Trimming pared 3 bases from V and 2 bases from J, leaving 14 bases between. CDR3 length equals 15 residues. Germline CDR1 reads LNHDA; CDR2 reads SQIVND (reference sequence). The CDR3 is CASSIRQGPTYEQYF. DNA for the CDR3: TGTGCCAGTAGTATTCGGCAGGGCCCCACCTACGAGCAGTACTTC.

CDR3 in amino acids: CASSSRGSYNEKLFF. CDR3 bases: TGTGCCAGTAGTTCCAGGGGTTCGTACAATGAAAAACTGTTTTTT. This chain connects TRBV19 to TRBJ1-4, with TRBD1 as a possible D gene (6 bases). The CDR3 sequence is 15 residues long. The V and J ends lost 5 bases and 5 bases respectively, with 15 bases between them. Per the germline V gene, CDR1 is LNHDA and CDR2 is SQIVND (reference sequence).

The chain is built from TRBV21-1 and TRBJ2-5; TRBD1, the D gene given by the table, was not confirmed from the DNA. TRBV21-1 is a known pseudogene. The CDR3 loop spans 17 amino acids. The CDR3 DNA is TGTGCCAGCAGCAGGGGGACAGGGGGCGTTCCTCCAGAGACCCAGTACTTC. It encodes CASSRGTGGVPPETQYF.

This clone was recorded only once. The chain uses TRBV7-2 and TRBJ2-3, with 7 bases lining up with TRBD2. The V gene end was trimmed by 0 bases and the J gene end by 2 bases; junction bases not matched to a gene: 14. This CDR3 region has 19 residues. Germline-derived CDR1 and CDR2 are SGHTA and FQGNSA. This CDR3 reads CASSLAGVGAGFLTDTQYF. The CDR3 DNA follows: TGTGCCAGCAGCTTAGCCGGCGTGGGAGCGGGGTTCCTCACAGATACGCAGTATTTT.

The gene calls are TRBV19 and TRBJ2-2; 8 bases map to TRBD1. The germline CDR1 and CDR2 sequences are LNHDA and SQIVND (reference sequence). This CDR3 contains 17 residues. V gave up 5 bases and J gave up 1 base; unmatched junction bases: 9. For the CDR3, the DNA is TGTGCCAGTAGTTCCCGCTCCGGGACAGGGAACACCGGGGAGCTGTTTTTT. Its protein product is CASSSRSGTGNTGELFF.

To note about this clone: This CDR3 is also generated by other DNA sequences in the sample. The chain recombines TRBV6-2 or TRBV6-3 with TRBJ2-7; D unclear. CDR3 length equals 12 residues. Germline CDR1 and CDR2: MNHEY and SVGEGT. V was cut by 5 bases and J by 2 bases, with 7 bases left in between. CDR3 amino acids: CASSRLAYEQYF. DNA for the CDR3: TGTGCCAGCAGTCGACTGGCCTACGAGCAGTACTTC.

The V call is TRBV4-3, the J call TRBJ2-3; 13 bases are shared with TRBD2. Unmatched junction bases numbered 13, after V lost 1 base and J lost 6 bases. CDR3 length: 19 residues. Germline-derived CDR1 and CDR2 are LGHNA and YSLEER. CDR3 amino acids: CASSQGPWTSGSAGDTQYF. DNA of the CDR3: TGCGCCAGCAGCCAAGGGCCTTGGACTAGCGGGAGTGCCGGTGATACGCAGTATTTT.

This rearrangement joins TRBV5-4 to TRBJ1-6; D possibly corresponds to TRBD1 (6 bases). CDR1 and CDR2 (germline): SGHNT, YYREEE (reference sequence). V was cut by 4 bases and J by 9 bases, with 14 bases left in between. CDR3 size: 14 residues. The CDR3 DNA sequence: TGTGCCAGCAGCACCGGGACATTAATTTCACCCCTCCACTTT. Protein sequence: CASSTGTLISPLHF.

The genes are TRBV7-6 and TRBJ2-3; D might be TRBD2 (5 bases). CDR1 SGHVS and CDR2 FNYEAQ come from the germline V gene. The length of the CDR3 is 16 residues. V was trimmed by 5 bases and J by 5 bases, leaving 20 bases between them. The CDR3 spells CASSPRGSDLGDTQYF. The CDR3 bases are TGTGCCAGCAGCCCCCGTGGTAGCGATCTGGGAGATACGCAGTATTTT.

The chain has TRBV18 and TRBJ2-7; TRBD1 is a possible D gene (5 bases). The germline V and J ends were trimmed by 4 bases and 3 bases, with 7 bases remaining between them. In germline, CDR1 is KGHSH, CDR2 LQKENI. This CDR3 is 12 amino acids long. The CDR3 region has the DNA TGTGCCAGCTCACAAGACAGCTACGAGCAGTACTTC. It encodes CASSQDSYEQYF.

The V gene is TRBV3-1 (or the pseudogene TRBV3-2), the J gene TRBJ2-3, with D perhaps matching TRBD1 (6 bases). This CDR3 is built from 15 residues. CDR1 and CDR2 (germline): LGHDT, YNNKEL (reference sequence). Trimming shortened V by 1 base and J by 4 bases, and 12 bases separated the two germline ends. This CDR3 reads CASSQGGRASDTQYF. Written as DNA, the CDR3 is TGTGCCAGCAGCCAAGGGGGGCGGGCATCAGATACGCAGTATTTT.

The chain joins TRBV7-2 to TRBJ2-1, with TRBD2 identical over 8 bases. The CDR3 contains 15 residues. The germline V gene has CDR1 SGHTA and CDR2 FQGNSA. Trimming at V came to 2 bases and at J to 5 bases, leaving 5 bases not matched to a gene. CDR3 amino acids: CASSLRGGTHNEQFF. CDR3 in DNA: TGTGCCAGCAGCTTACGCGGGGGGACCCACAATGAGCAGTTCTTC.

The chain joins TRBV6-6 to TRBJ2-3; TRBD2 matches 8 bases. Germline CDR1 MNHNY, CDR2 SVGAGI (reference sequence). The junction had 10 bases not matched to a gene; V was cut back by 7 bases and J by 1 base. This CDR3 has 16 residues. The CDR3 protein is CASNKLAGRRTDTQYF. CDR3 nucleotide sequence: TGTGCCAGCAACAAGTTAGCGGGAAGACGCACAGATACGCAGTATTTT.

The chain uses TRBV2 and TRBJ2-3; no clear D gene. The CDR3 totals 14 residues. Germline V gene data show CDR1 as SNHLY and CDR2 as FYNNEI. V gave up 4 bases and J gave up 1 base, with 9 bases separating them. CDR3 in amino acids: CASSVVGRTDTQYF. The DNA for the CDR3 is TGTGCCAGCAGTGTGGTCGGTCGCACAGATACGCAGTATTTT.

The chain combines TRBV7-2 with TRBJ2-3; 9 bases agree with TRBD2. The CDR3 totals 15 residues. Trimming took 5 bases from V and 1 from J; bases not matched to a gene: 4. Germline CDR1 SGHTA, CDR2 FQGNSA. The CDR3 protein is CASSLSGGRTDTQYF. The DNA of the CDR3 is TGTGCCAGCAGCCTTAGCGGGGGCCGCACAGATACGCAGTATTTT.

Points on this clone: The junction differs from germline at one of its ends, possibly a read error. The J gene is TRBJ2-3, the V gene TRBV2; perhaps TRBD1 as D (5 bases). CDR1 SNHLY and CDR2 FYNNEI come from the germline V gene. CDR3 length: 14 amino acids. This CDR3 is CARSGVRGSDTQYF. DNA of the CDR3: TGTGCCAGAAGTGGGGTAAGGGGTTCAGATACGCAGTATTTT.

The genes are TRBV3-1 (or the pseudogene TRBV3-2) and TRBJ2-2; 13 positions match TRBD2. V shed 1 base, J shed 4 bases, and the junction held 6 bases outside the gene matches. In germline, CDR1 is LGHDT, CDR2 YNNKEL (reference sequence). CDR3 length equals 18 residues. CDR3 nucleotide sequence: TGTGCCAGCAGCCAAGGGCGACTAGCGGGAGGCGGCACCGGGGAGCTGTTTTTT. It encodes CASSQGRLAGGGTGELFF.

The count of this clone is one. CDR3 in amino acids: CASNLQAGANVLTF. The CDR3 DNA reads TGCGCCAGCAACCTACAGGCTGGGGCCAACGTCCTGACTTTC. The gene calls are TRBV5-1 and TRBJ2-6, with D perhaps TRBD1 (5 bases). Germline CDR1 reads SGHRS; CDR2 reads YFSETQ. The CDR3 spans 14 residues. V was pared by 6 bases and J by 2 bases, with 9 bases between. The full variable domain, rest sourced from reference TRBV5-1 and TRBJ2-6, is KAGVTQTPRYLIKTRGQQVTLSCSPISGHRSVSWYQQTPGQGLQFLFEYFSETQRNKGNFPGRFSGRQFSNSRSEMNVSTLELGDSALYLCASNLQAGANVLTFGAGSRLTVL.

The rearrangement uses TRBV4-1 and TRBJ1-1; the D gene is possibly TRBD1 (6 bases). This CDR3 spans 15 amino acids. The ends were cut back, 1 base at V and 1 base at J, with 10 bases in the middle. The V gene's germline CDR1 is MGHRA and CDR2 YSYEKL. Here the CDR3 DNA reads TGCGCCAGCAGCCAAGCAAGGGGGGGGAACACTGAAGCTTTCTTT. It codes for CASSQARGGNTEAFF.

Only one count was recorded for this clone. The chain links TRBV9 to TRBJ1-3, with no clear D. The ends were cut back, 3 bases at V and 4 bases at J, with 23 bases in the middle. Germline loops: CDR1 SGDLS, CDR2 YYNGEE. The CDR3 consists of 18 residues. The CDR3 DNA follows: TGTGCCAGCAGCGAGATCTTATCCCCAGGTTATTTCGGAAACACCATATATTTT. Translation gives CASSEILSPGYFGNTIYF. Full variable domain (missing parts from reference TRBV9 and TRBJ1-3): DSGVTQTPKHLITATGQRVTLRCSPRSGDLSVYWYQQSLDQGLQFLIQYYNGEERAKGNILERFSAQQFPDLHSELNLSSLELGDSALYFCASSEILSPGYFGNTIYFGEGSWLTVV.

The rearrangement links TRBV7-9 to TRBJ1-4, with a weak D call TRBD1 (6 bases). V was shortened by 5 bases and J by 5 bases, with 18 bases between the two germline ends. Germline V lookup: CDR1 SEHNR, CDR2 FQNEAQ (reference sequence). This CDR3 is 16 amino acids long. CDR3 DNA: TGTGCCAGCAGCCCACAGGGTTTAAGTATGAATGAAAAACTGTTTTTT. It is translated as CASSPQGLSMNEKLFF.